The rows below give T cell receptor beta chains drawn from one sample of a study of blood T cell repertoires in COVID-19. TCRdb keeps only in-frame clones here, not all; method: immunoSEQ multiplex PCR. The repertoire holds about 140,000 clones, over 80% seen once, with 8% to 13% in the top ten. The sample was peripheral blood. These receptors were collected from a woman older than 75 with acute or convalescent COVID-19. The CDR3 runs from the conserved cysteine through the conserved F or W. A D gene is named only where the DNA matches it firmly. Only some rows state a clone size, as once, few, many or a class for expanded clones.

.	TRBV2	14	.	TRBJ1-3	TGTGCCAGCAGTCTACAGGGCGCTGGAAACACCATATATTTT	CASSLQGAGNTIYF
TRBD1	TRBV4-1	14	.	TRBJ1-4	TGCGCCAGCAGCCACCAGGGGGTAGTAGAAAAACTGTTTTTT	CASSHQGVVEKLFF
.	TRBV4-1	14	.	TRBJ1-6	TGCGCCAGCAGCCTAAGTAGCGGTAATTCACCCCTCCACTTT	CASSLSSGNSPLHF
.	TRBV6-5	15	.	TRBJ1-6	TGTGCCAGCAGAAACGGACAGCTAAATAATTCACCCCTCCACTTT	CASRNGQLNNSPLHF
TRBD1	TRBV7-7	18	.	TRBJ1-3	TGTGCTAGCAGCTGCCGCGGCCGGGACAGGCTCTCTGGAAACACCATATATTTT	CASSCRGRDRLSGNTIYF
.	TRBV2	13	.	TRBJ1-2	TGTGCCAGCAGCACTTTCCAAGGGGAGGCCTACACCTTC	CASSTFQGEAYTF
TRBD1	TRBV6-5	13	.	TRBJ1-2	TGTGCCAGCAGCCGGGACAGTAACTATGGCTACACCTTC	CASSRDSNYGYTF
TRBD2	TRBV19	15	.	TRBJ2-1	TGTGCCAGTAGTAGACTAGCGGGGGGGCACCATGAGCAGTTCTTC	CASSRLAGGHHEQFF
.	TRBV12-5	15	.	TRBJ1-1	TGTGCTAGTGGGCCGCCTCGTAGAACGAACACTGAAGCTTTCTTT	CASGPPRRTNTEAFF
.	TRBV30	13	.	TRBJ1-2	TGTGCCTGGAAAGTCCGACAGCTCTATGGCTACACCTTC	CAWKVRQLYGYTF
.	TRBV30	15	once	TRBJ1-4	TGTGCCTGGAATGGGGCGGCCGGATCAGGTGAAAAACTGTTTTTT	CAWNGAAGSGEKLFF
TRBD1	TRBV9	14	.	TRBJ1-2	TGTGCCAGCAGCGCCCAGGGGGCAAGCTATGGCTACACCTTC	CASSAQGASYGYTF
TRBD2	TRBV11-2	17	.	TRBJ2-7	TGTGCCAGCAGCCCTCCCGTGGGTGGGGAGGCGGGGGGTAGGCAGTACTTC	CASSPPVGGEAGGRQYF
.	TRBV5-1	16	.	TRBJ1-4	TGCGCCAGCAGCTTGGCCGAAGGAGCAACTAATGAAAAACTGTTTTTT	CASSLAEGATNEKLFF
.	TRBV5-4	15	.	TRBJ1-6	TGTGCCAGCAGACCCGGGACGGGGGATAATTCACCCCTCCACTTT	CASRPGTGDNSPLHF
.	TRBV30	16	.	TRBJ1-1	TGTGCCTGGACGTCGCCAGCATGGCGGCTGAACACTGAAGCTTTCTTT	CAWTSPAWRLNTEAFF
TRBD1	TRBV30	13	.	TRBJ2-5	TGTGCCTGGAGTAGGGGGCAGAAAGAGATCGCGGACTTC	CAWSRGQKEIADF
.	TRBV5-1	14	.	TRBJ2-5	TGCGCCAGCAGTCCTGGCCGAGGAGGGGAGACCCAGTACTTC	CASSPGRGGETQYF
TRBD1	TRBV18	16	.	TRBJ2-7	TGTGCCAGCTCACCCCCGGACAGGGGCAATGTCTACGAGCAGTACTTC	CASSPPDRGNVYEQYF
.	TRBV6-2/TRBV6-3	14	.	TRBJ1-3	TGTGCCAGCAGTTCGGGGGGCTCTGGAAACACCATATATTTT	CASSSGGSGNTIYF
.	TRBV4-2	16	.	TRBJ2-2	TGTGCCAGCAGCCAAGCAGGGGCAGGGGGGTCCGGGGAGCTGTTTTTT	CASSQAGAGGSGELFF
.	TRBV7-3	14	.	TRBJ2-1	TGTGCCAGCAGGCCTCCCGGGGAAAACAATGAGCAGTTCTTC	CASRPPGENNEQFF
TRBD2	TRBV5-1	18	.	TRBJ2-5	TGCGCCAGCAGCACCGCCCAAAGACTAGCGGATCCTCAAGAGACCCAGTACTTC	CASSTAQRLADPQETQYF
.	TRBV19	14	.	TRBJ1-5	TGTGCCAGTAGTGCGAGGGAAAGCAATCAGCCCCAGCATTTT	CASSARESNQPQHF